This T cell receptor beta chain was identified during a study of cytomegalovirus exposure and HLA in healthy donors. Study-wide background: The 90 to 150 validation repertoires, a later analysis reported, used the same platform as the roughly 700 repertoires from the first cohort.

Profiling relied on immunoSEQ multiplex PCR, and the TCRdb table lists in-frame clones only, not all of them. The sample shows about 110,000 clones, around 85% of them seen only once. The donors were in the approximately 120-subject validation cohort; that cohort was separate from the roughly 620-subject first cohort. The V end was cut by 5 bases, the J end by 1 base, with 7 bases between. Germline CDR1 is SGHDT and CDR2 is YYEEEE. This CDR3 comprises 14 residues. This sequence joins TRBV5-6 and TRBJ2-6, with no clear D. Sequencing used PBMCs. The sequence was collected from a woman younger than 30 in good health and CMV-seronegative. The chain's CDR3 is CASSFLSGANVLTF. The DNA of the CDR3 is TGTGCCAGCAGTTTCCTGTCTGGGGCCAACGTCCTGACTTTC.